This paragraph reports one T cell receptor (beta chain). What it binds is unknown. This specimen comes from a study of circulating and synovial CD4+ cells in juvenile arthritis. Study results and limitations: Bulk blood CD4 samples held at least an order of magnitude more or fewer genomes than CPL. Traditional Vbeta family usage analysis missed the pathogenic-like versus bulk difference.

Samples derive from patients with active juvenile idiopathic arthritis. The germline gives CDR1 SGHVS, CDR2 FQNEAQ. The CDR3 extends over 15 amino acids. Trimming shortened V by 2 bases and J by 4 bases, and 12 bases separated the two germline ends. Clones were read by immunoSEQ multiplex PCR, and TCRdb kept only the in-frame ones, dropping some. The repertoire holds around 30,000 clones, with nearly 95% as singletons. The sequencing sample was made of CD4+ T cells from blood. V usage is TRBV7-8 and J usage is TRBJ2-1; a weak D match, TRBD2 (5 bases). This TCR was recovered from a human donor with juvenile idiopathic arthritis. The CDR3: CASSLLEGMYNEQFF. The CDR3 bases are TGTGCCAGCAGCTTACTAGAGGGTATGTACAATGAGCAGTTCTTC.